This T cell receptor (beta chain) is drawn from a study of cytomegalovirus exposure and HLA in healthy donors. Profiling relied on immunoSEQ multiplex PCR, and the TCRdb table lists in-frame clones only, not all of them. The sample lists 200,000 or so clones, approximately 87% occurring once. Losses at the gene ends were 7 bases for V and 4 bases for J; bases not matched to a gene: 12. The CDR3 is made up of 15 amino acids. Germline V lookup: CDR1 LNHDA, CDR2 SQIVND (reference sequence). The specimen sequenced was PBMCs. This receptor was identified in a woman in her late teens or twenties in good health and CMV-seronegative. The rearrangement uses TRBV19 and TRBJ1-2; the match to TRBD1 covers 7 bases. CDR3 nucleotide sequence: TGTGCCAGTAATCCGGGACAGTTGATAGGCTATGGCTACACCTTC. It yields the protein CASNPGQLIGYGYTF.